The T cell receptor beta chain under discussion was sequenced for a study of shared clonotypes between healthy human individuals. Looking at the study overall: The donor pool was made up of a couple of women and a few men aged 18 to 49.

This clone was recorded only once. Each sample came from a Caucasian adult donor living in Nashville, Tennessee. Method: immunoSEQ multiplex PCR; TCRdb's copy keeps in-frame clones and lacks some. The profile covers 1,100,000 or so clones, with around 82% appearing a single time and 0.52% taken by the ten largest. CDR1 and CDR2 (germline): ENHRY, SYGVKD. This CDR3 comprises 13 residues. V shed 6 bases and J 4 bases; nucleotides not matched to a gene: 5. V gene TRBV10-3 combines with J gene TRBJ2-5; 7 bases align to TRBD1. Sequencing used memory CD4+ T cells from PBMCs. Indicated subset: CD45RA-negative fraction. The sequence was obtained from a man younger than 30 in good health. Some clones in this sample may be carry-over from other donors' samples. The CDR3 protein is CAISRQGPETQYF. The DNA for the CDR3 is TGTGCCATCAGCCGACAGGGTCCAGAGACCCAGTACTTC.